This T cell receptor (beta chain) was obtained from a study of T-cell memory formation after mild COVID-19 (dated by TCRdb to 2020 to 2022). For the wider study: TCR sequence clusters from the two donors were found to be largely donor specific. T-cell clones expanding and contracting after mild COVID-19 in two donors were tracked by longitudinal TCRalpha and TCRbeta repertoire sequencing. Two young, previously healthy adult volunteers, one female and one male, were included in the cohort.

The CDR3 measures 11 amino acids from cysteine to phenylalanine. Kept here is only the CDR3 DNA, which spans 33 bases and is read in frame from base 1. Relative to germline, V is 9 bases shorter and J is 7 bases shorter, with 9 bases between their ends. CDR1 and CDR2, per the germline V gene (reference sequence), are SEHNR and FQNEAQ. This clonotype was seen a handful of times. It lacks a known antigen. There are no base qualities to consult, and no much larger clone falls within one base. Ficoll-Paque density gradient centrifugation was used to isolate PBMCs. Overall study results and their limits: SARS-CoV-2 specificity of the second-wave clones peaking on day 37 was not confirmed. Only two mild cases were covered by the study, and larger cohorts that include severe cases with pre-infection samples were considered necessary. Contracting CD4+ clones appeared mostly in the CM and EM memory subsets, whereas CD8+ clones were enriched in EMRA. Balanced CD4/CD8 phenotypes were observed for clones contracting from day 15 to 85, whereas a bias towards CD4+ was observed for a second wave of clones expanding from day 15 to 37. Some responding clones were found in pre-infection memory, which suggests that pre-existing cross-reactive memory T cells took part in the SARS-CoV-2 response.

Sequencing instrument: Illumina NovaSeq 6000. Using 5'RACE with constant-segment primers, TCRalpha and TCRbeta cDNA libraries were constructed, with sample barcodes and unique molecular identifiers added in the process. Trizol reagent was used to extract RNA from every sample. The libraries were amplified in two PCR steps, and the second step added a second sample barcode and Illumina TruSeq adapters. Libraries were sequenced on an Illumina NovaSeq with 2 x 150 bp paired-end reads. The paper's data handling went like this. Reads were demultiplexed and collapsed into UMI-guided consensus sequences with migec v1.2.7. Using mixcr v2.1.11, UMI consensuses were aligned to TRA and TRB V and J templates and then assembled into clonotypes. A clonotype was counted as expanded or contracted only when both edgeR and NoisET called the clonotype significant, with the noise models trained on biological replicates. For edgeR calls, a false discovery rate-adjusted p below 0.01 and a log2 fold-change threshold of 1 were applied. As an exploratory analysis of dynamics, max-normalized trajectories of the 1000 most abundant clonotypes were examined with PCA combined with hierarchical clustering. Each responding clone was given a CD4 or CD8 phenotype based on the CD4+ and CD8+ repertoires, which had been sequenced separately. TCRdb applied fastp at Q25 and MiXCR to the public reads, then kept only in-frame beta chains. Rows with one shared CDR3 protein collapse into an entry with the most common genes and DNA. These V and J calls are TCRdb output, not the study's own analysis. Here the sample has about 130,000 distinct CDR3 sequences; 16% occur a single time. Together, the top ten hold more than 11% of the sample.

Rearrangement joined TRBV7-9 to TRBJ2-2; the D gene remains uncertain. This sequence originates from an adult woman who had mild COVID-19 (a few samples of this study predate the infection). The sample titles of this study are shuffled in the database, so cell type and time point are left out; the donor was told from shared clones. The sequencing input was PBMCs or a T cell subset sorted from them (not recorded which). CDR3 loop: CASLVRGELFF. The sequenced DNA is TGTGCCAGTTTGGTGCGCGGGGAGCTGTTTTTT.